This T cell receptor gamma chain is from a study of γδ T cells in repeated Plasmodium falciparum infection. Study background: The natural-infection arm compared Malian children under seasonal malaria with matched Australian children. Regarding the study as a whole: Donors in Mali lived in a small rural village, largely one ethnic group. Vgamma9/Vdelta2+ T cells showed a stable polyclonal repertoire with shared TCRgamma sequences. Repeated controlled infections reportedly drove waves of new clonotype selection in Vdelta2-negative, mostly Vdelta1+, gammadelta repertoires.

TCRdb re-called the multiplex PCR reads via CATT. The sample shows about 30,000 gamma-chain clones, approximately 1.4% of them seen only once. This clone was seen only a few times. Its antigen is still unknown. A far larger clone is one nucleotide away, so this likely arose from a read error. Other nucleotide sequences in the sample specify the same CDR3. The CDR3 is made up of 17 amino acids. The germline gives CDR1 GITISATS, CDR2 ISYDGTV (reference sequence). Bulk repertoires came from Vgamma9/Vdelta2+ or Vdelta2-negative gammadelta T cells flow-sorted from PBMC. Sequencing was done on a sample of gamma-delta T cells from blood. This sequence was found in a pool of human donors (malaria-infected and uninfected, not separated). V is TRGV9 and J is TRGJP. CDR3 DNA sequence: TGTGCCTTGTGGGAGCCTATACAAGAGTTGGGCAAAAAAATCAAGGTATTC. As protein: CALWEPIQELGKKIKVF.